The clone carrying this T cell receptor beta chain turned up a few times. TCRdb re-analysed the 5' RACE reads in MiXCR, keeping a single row per CDR3 protein. The sample carries 500,000 to 600,000 distinct CDR3 sequences, 22% recorded once. Per germline, CDR1 LNHNV and CDR2 YYDKDF (reference sequence). The J segment lost 5 bases and the V segment lost 6 bases, leaving 2 bases of the junction unmatched. This CDR3 spans 13 amino acids. The data derive from a study of identical twins. The same data also contributed to another study, on T cells expressing NK-cell markers.

The clonotype was recovered from a woman in her late teens or twenties in good health. Sequenced: CD4+ T cells sorted from blood. The chain recombines TRBV15 with TRBJ2-5, with 11 bases matching TRBD2. The CDR3 spells CATSSGGAETQYF. For the CDR3, the DNA is TGTGCCACCAGTAGCGGGGGGGCCGAGACCCAGTACTTC.